The clone carrying this T cell receptor (beta chain) appeared a few times. This sample is drawn from a study of T-cell reconstitution after alpha-beta-depleted transplantation in children. The CDR3 loop spans 12 amino acids. With 6 bases removed from V and 6 bases from J, the gap between germline ends came to 9 bases. A TCRbeta library incorporating unique molecular identifiers was prepared. MiXCR was run by TCRdb on the PCR reads, yielding one entry per CDR3 protein. Counted here are roughly 590,000 distinct CDR3 sequences, approximately 15% occurring once; the ten biggest clones make up 1.1%. This receptor was taken from a human donor who donated a stem cell graft to a child with acute myeloid leukemia. The gene calls are TRBV12-3 or TRBV12-4 and TRBJ1-5; the D gene is possibly TRBD1 (5 bases). Sequencing was performed on PBMCs from the stem cell graft donor, taken from the stem cell graft. CDR3 region: CASSPGTQPQHF. The DNA of the CDR3 is TGTGCCAGCAGCCCTGGGACTCAGCCCCAGCATTTT.